The source of this T cell receptor beta chain is a study of CD8 T cells in Susac syndrome. When the RNA was reverse transcribed, random hexamers were used with an input of roughly 0.5 to 1 ug. immunoSEQ multiplex PCR amplified TCR beta CDR3 across 54 Vbeta, 13 Jbeta. Using its own MiXCR run on the immunoSEQ multiplex PCR reads, TCRdb lists one record per CDR3 protein. This table holds more than 70,000 distinct CDR3 sequences, about 93% found once. TCR beta from blood CD8+ and CD4+ T cells was sequenced. The healthy controls were matched to patients by age and sex. TEMRA cells were FACS-enriched, unlike CD8+ and CD4+ T cells, which were negatively isolated. Deletions cut 2 bases from V and 5 bases from J, with 11 bases between. The length of the CDR3 is 14 residues. The germline gives CDR1 SGHAT, CDR2 FQDESV (reference sequence).

The sequenced material came from CD8+ T cells from PBMCs. The source is a human donor in good health. This chain links TRBV11-1 with TRBJ2-3; D remains ambiguous. The CDR3, as DNA: TGTGCCAGCAGCTTAAGGACCTTGGGAGATACGCAGTATTTT. Translation: CASSLRTLGDTQYF.